Below, 15 T cell receptor beta chains from the same sample are listed, as sequenced in a study of control samples from healthy donors and cancer patients. Assay: immunoSEQ multiplex PCR; the TCRdb copy retains only in-frame clones and omits some. The data contain approximately 74,000 clones, less than 95% of them singletons. Sequencing was carried out using blood. Every receptor here comes from a woman younger than 45 in good health.

J is TRBJ1-4 and V is TRBV6-5; D not resolved. Germline V gene data show CDR1 as MNHEY and CDR2 as SVGAGI. The CDR3 has 15 amino acids. V shed 0 bases and J shed 3 bases, with 8 bases lying between them. CDR3 DNA sequence: TGTGCCAGCAGTTACTCCAGAGGGCCTAATGAAAAACTGTTTTTT. It codes for CASSYSRGPNEKLFF.

V gene TRBV3-1 (or the pseudogene TRBV3-2) combines with J gene TRBJ2-1, with no clear D. CDR3 size: 12 residues. V was trimmed by 1 base and J by 8 bases, leaving 6 bases between them. Germline CDR1 is LGHDT and CDR2 is YNNKEL (reference sequence). The CDR3 sequence is CASSQVSHEQFF. CDR3 in DNA: TGTGCCAGCAGCCAAGTTAGCCATGAGCAGTTCTTC.

The V gene is TRBV28, the J gene TRBJ1-3; TRBD1 agrees at 8 bases. Per germline, CDR1 MDHEN and CDR2 SYDVKM. The V segment lost 5 bases and the J segment 3 bases; nucleotides outside the gene matches: 6. The CDR3 spans 15 residues. The CDR3 reads CASSPPDRVGNTIYF. The CDR3 nucleotides are TGTGCCAGCAGTCCCCCGGACAGGGTTGGAAACACCATATATTTT.

CDR3 sequence: CASSDRGGYQPQHF. CDR3 nucleotides: TGTGCCAGTAGCGACCGGGGCGGGTATCAGCCCCAGCATTTT. The J gene is TRBJ1-5, the V gene TRBV19, with D tentatively TRBD1 (5 bases). CDR3 length: 14 residues. The germline V and J ends were trimmed by 6 bases and 5 bases, with 14 bases remaining between them. Looked up from germline, CDR1 is LNHDA and CDR2 is SQIVND (reference sequence).

The V call is TRBV15, the J call TRBJ1-4; D is unresolved. The germline V gene has CDR1 LNHNV and CDR2 YYDKDF (reference sequence). This CDR3 contains 17 residues. Trimming left V 0 bases short and J 0 bases short, with 11 bases between. Here the CDR3 DNA reads TGTGCCACCAGCAGAGATCATACAGCTGCAACTAATGAAAAACTGTTTTTT. Protein sequence: CATSRDHTAATNEKLFF.

V usage is TRBV6-6 and J usage is TRBJ2-1; D uncertain. CDR3 length: 15 amino acids. V was trimmed by 6 bases and J by 0 bases, leaving 12 bases between them. Germline V gene lookup returns CDR1 MNHNY and CDR2 SVGAGI (reference sequence). CDR3: CASSPRQSSYNEQFF. In DNA, the CDR3 is TGTGCCAGCAGCCCCAGGCAGAGCTCCTACAATGAGCAGTTCTTC.

This rearrangement joins TRBV5-8 to TRBJ1-5; no clear D. The CDR3 consists of 17 residues. V was clipped by 1 base and J by 6 bases, with 20 bases between them. The V gene's germline CDR1 is SGHTS and CDR2 YDEGEE. The CDR3 reads CASSLHIGVLLPQPQHF. As DNA, the CDR3 is TGTGCCAGCAGCTTGCATATCGGGGTTCTATTGCCTCAGCCCCAGCATTTT.

This chain links TRBV12-3 or TRBV12-4 with TRBJ1-5, with D perhaps matching TRBD1 (5 bases). This CDR3 has 13 amino acids. V lost 2 bases and J 4 bases, leaving 6 bases between the germline ends. CDR3 loop: CASSLRTNQPQHF. The CDR3 DNA reads as TGTGCCAGCAGTTTAAGGACAAATCAGCCCCAGCATTTT.

The rearrangement uses TRBV7-9 and TRBJ1-5; possibly TRBD1 for D (5 bases). CDR3 length: 16 residues. Trimming stripped 1 base from V and 0 bases from J, with 10 bases between. Looked up from germline, CDR1 is SEHNR and CDR2 is FQNEAQ (reference sequence). CDR3 protein: CASSLVTVYSNQPQHF. CDR3 DNA: TGTGCCAGCAGCTTAGTGACAGTCTATAGCAATCAGCCCCAGCATTTT. Variable domain in full (rest from reference TRBV7-9 and TRBJ1-5): DTGVSQNPRHKITKRGQNVTFRCDPISEHNRLYWYRQTLGQGPEFLTYFQNEAQLEKSRLLSDRFSAERPKGSFSTLEIQRTEQGDSAMYLCASSLVTVYSNQPQHFGDGTRLSIL.

The V gene is TRBV6-2 or TRBV6-3, the J gene TRBJ1-6; D is ambiguous. V lost 4 bases and J lost 0, with 10 bases in between. CDR1 and CDR2 (germline): MNHEY, SVGEGT. The CDR3 sequence is 16 residues long. The CDR3 bases are TGTGCCAGCAGTTTTAGGACGAGCTCCTATAATTCACCCCTCCACTTT. It is translated as CASSFRTSSYNSPLHF.

The rearrangement joins TRBV5-1 to TRBJ1-6, with D possibly TRBD1 on 5 matching bases. The CDR3 consists of 18 residues. Germline CDR1 is SGHRS and CDR2 is YFSETQ. V was shortened by 0 bases and J by 7 bases, with 20 bases between the two germline ends. The CDR3 nucleotides are TGCGCCAGCAGCTTGGAACCCCAGGGCAGCTCGGGAAATTCACCCCTCCACTTT. Its translation is CASSLEPQGSSGNSPLHF.

This chain connects TRBV30 to TRBJ2-3; D is perhaps TRBD2 (5 bases). The CDR3 runs 15 residues. Germline V lookup: CDR1 GTSNPN, CDR2 SVGIG (reference sequence). V shed 3 bases and J shed 0 bases, with 13 bases lying between them. The CDR3 sequence: CAWSLGRTSTDTQYF. The DNA for the CDR3 is TGTGCCTGGAGCCTAGGGCGGACTAGCACAGATACGCAGTATTTT.

This clone was seen only once. This rearrangement joins TRBV28 to TRBJ1-6; no firm D call. Germline V CDR1 and CDR2: MDHEN, SYDVKM. Trimming left V 7 bases short and J 0 bases short, with 7 bases between. This CDR3 has 14 amino acids. CDR3 sequence reads: CASIPSSYNSPLHF. CDR3 sequence (DNA): TGTGCCAGCATCCCAAGCTCCTATAATTCACCCCTCCACTTT.

The V and J genes are TRBV7-8 and TRBJ2-7; D perhaps matches TRBD2 (5 bases). The germline gives CDR1 SGHVS, CDR2 FQNEAQ. The CDR3 runs 18 residues. Trimming removed 2 bases at V and 0 bases at J, with 20 bases between. The CDR3 reads CASSLTDFSKTSSYEQYF. CDR3 nucleotides: TGTGCCAGCAGCTTAACCGATTTCTCCAAAACTAGCTCCTACGAGCAGTACTTC.

This clone was counted a single time. CDR3 DNA sequence: TGTGCCACCAGCAAGGAACCCAAGACTAATGAGCAGTTCTTC. Protein sequence: CATSKEPKTNEQFF. The chain couples TRBV15 to TRBJ2-1; D is ambiguous. Germline-derived CDR1 and CDR2 are LNHNV and YYDKDF (reference sequence). The CDR3 totals 14 residues. Deletions cut 4 bases from V and 7 bases from J, with 14 bases between. The variable domain in full, with the rest retrieved from reference TRBV15 and TRBJ2-1, is DAMVIQNPRYQVTQFGKPVTLSCSQTLNHNVMYWYQQKSSQAPKLLFHYYDKDFNNEADTPDNFQSRRPNTSFCFLDIRSPGLGDTAMYLCATSKEPKTNEQFFGPGTRLTVL.